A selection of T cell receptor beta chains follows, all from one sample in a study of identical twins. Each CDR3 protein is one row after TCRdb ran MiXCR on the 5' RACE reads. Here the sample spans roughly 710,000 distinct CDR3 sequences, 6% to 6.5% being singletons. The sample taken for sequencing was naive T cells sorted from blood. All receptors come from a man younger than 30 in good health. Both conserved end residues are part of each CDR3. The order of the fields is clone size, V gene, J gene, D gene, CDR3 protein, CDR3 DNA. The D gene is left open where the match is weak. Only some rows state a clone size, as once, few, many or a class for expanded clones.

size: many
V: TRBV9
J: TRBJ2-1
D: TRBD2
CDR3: CASSLRGGVRASYNEQFF
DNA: TGTGCCAGCAGCCTACGTGGGGGGGTGAGGGCCTCCTACAATGAGCAGTTCTTC

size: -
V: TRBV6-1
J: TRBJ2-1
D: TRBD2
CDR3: CASQQLARDNEQFF
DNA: TGTGCCAGCCAGCAACTAGCGCGAGACAATGAGCAGTTCTTC

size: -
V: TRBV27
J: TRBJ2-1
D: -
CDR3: CASSSILGGREGEQFF
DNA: TGTGCCAGCAGTTCCATATTAGGGGGTAGGGAAGGTGAGCAGTTCTTC

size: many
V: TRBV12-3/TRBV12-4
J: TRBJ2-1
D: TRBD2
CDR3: CASRSGSSYNEQFF
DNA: TGTGCCAGCAGGAGCGGGAGCTCCTACAATGAGCAGTTCTTC

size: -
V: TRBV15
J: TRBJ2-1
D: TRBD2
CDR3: CATRGLAGVGEQFF
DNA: TGTGCCACCAGGGGACTAGCGGGAGTCGGTGAGCAGTTCTTC

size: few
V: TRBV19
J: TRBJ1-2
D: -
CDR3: CASSASPVSLRGYGYTF
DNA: TGTGCCAGTAGTGCCAGTCCTGTCAGTCTACGCGGCTATGGCTACACCTTC

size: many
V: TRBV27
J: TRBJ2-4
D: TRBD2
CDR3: CASSLSLGLARGDIQYF
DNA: TGTGCCAGCAGTTTATCCCTTGGACTAGCTAGGGGAGACATTCAGTACTTC

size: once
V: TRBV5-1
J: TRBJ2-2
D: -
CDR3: CASGLVPQPNTGELFF
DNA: TGCGCCAGCGGCTTGGTGCCCCAACCGAACACCGGGGAGCTGTTTTTT

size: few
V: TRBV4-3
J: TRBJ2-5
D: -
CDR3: CASSQGRQGGETQYF
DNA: TGCGCCAGCAGCCAAGGTCGGCAGGGCGGGGAGACCCAGTACTTC

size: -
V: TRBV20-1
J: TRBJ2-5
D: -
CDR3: CSATDRGWTQYF
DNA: TGCAGTGCCACAGATCGGGGATGGACCCAGTACTTC

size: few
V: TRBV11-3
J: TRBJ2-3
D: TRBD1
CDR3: CASSLPGGGDTQYF
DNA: TGTGCCAGCAGCTTGCCAGGGGGCGGAGATACGCAGTATTTT

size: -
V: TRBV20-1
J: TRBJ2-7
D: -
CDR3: CSAGLRDYEQYF
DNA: TGCAGTGCTGGGCTTAGGGACTACGAGCAGTACTTC

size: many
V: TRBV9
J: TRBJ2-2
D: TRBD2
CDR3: CASSVETPGTSGRRGANTGELFF
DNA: TGTGCCAGCAGCGTAGAAACCCCCGGGACTAGCGGGAGAAGGGGTGCGAACACCGGGGAGCTGTTTTTT

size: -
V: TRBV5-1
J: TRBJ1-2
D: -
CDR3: CASSSEDGYTF
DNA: TGCGCCAGCAGCTCTGAAGATGGCTACACCTTC

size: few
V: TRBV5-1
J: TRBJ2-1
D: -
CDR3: CASSGLQGTNYNEQFF
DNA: TGCGCCAGCAGCGGACTACAGGGGACAAACTACAATGAGCAGTTCTTC

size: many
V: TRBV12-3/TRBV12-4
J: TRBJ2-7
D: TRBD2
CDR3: CASTGLAGGGYEQYF
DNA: TGTGCCAGCACCGGACTAGCGGGAGGGGGCTACGAGCAGTACTTC

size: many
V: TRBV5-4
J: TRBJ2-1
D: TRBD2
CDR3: CASSLGGLAETHEQFF
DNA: TGTGCCAGCAGCTTGGGAGGTCTAGCGGAAACCCATGAGCAGTTCTTC

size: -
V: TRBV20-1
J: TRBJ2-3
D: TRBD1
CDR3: CSAPRQGATDTQYF
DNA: TGCAGTGCTCCGAGACAGGGGGCTACAGATACGCAGTATTTT

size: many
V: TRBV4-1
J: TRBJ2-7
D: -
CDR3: CASSHGRGTRGEQYF
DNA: TGCGCCAGCAGCCATGGACGGGGGACGAGGGGCGAGCAGTACTTC

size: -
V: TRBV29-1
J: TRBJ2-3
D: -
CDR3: CSVEDYSNYTDTQYF
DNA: TGCAGCGTTGAGGACTACTCAAATTACACAGATACGCAGTATTTT

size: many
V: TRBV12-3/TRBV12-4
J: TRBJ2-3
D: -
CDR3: CASSLTSGSDTQYF
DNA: TGTGCCAGCAGTTTAACCTCCGGGAGCGATACGCAGTATTTT

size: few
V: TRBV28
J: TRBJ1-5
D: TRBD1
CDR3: CASRPTTGSYNQPQHF
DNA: TGTGCCAGCAGACCCACGACAGGGAGCTACAATCAGCCCCAGCATTTT

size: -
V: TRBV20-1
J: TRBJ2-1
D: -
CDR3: CSARKTDYNEQFF
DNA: TGCAGTGCTAGAAAAACGGACTACAATGAGCAGTTCTTC

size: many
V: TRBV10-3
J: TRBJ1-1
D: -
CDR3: CAISENSPEAFF
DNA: TGTGCCATCAGTGAGAATTCTCCCGAAGCTTTCTTT

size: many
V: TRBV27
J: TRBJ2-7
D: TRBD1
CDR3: CASTGQGYHEQYF
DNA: TGTGCCAGCACAGGACAGGGTTACCACGAGCAGTACTTC

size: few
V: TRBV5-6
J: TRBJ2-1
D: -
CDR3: CASFPGVSYNEQFF
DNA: TGTGCCAGCTTCCCGGGAGTATCCTACAATGAGCAGTTCTTC

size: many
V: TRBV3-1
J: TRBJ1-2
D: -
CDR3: CASSHRPRRQKGYGYTF
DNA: TGTGCCAGCAGCCATCGTCCCAGGAGGCAAAAGGGCTATGGCTACACCTTC

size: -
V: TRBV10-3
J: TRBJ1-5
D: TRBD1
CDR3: CAISVQGDQPQHF
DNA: TGTGCCATCAGTGTGCAGGGGGATCAGCCCCAGCATTTT

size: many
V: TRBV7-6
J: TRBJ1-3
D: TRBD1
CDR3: CASSLGRGSHTIYF
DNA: TGTGCCAGCAGCTTAGGCAGGGGGTCGCACACCATATATTTT

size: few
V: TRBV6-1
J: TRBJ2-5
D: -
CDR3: CASSAQDPSGPTREYF
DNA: TGTGCCAGCAGCGCACAAGACCCAAGCGGCCCGACGCGGGAGTACTTC

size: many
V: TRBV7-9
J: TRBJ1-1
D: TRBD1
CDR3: CASSSTGTAEAFF
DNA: TGTGCCAGCAGCTCGACAGGGACCGCTGAAGCTTTCTTT

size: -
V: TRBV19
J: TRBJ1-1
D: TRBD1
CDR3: CASSMTGRTEAFF
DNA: TGTGCCAGTAGTATGACAGGGAGGACTGAAGCTTTCTTT

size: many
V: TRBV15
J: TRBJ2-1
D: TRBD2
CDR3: CATSGLTGLAGVLNEQFF
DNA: TGTGCCACCAGCGGGTTGACCGGACTAGCGGGAGTTCTTAATGAGCAGTTCTTC

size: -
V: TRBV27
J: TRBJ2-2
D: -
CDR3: CASIGLPRDTGELFF
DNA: TGTGCCAGCATTGGTCTCCCCAGGGACACCGGGGAGCTGTTTTTT

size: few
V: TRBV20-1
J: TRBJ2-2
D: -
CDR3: CSARDQPGELFF
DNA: TGCAGTGCTAGAGATCAACCCGGGGAGCTGTTTTTT

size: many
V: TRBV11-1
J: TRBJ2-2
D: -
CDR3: CASSQDSLNTGELFF
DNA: TGTGCCAGCAGCCAGGACAGCCTGAACACCGGGGAGCTGTTTTTT

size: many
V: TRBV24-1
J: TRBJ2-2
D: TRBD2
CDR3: CATSERAGLENTGELFF
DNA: TGTGCCACCAGTGAGAGGGCGGGACTAGAGAACACCGGGGAGCTGTTTTTT

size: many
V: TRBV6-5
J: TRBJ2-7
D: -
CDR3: CATSGAYEQYF
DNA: TGTGCCACCTCAGGGGCCTACGAGCAGTACTTC

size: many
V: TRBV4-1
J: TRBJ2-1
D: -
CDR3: CASSQEQRYSYNEQFF
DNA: TGCGCCAGCAGCCAAGAACAGCGGTACTCCTACAATGAGCAGTTCTTC

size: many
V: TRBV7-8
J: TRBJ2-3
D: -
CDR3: CASSPTSGFEDTQYF
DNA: TGTGCCAGCAGCCCTACTAGTGGGTTTGAAGATACGCAGTATTTT

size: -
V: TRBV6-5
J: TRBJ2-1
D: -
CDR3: CASRGSQNEQFF
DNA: TGTGCCAGCCGTGGATCCCAGAATGAGCAGTTCTTC

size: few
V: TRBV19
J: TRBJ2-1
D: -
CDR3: CASIGQGRNEQFF
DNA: TGTGCCAGTATTGGCCAAGGGAGGAATGAGCAGTTCTTC

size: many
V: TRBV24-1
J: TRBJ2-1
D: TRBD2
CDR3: CATRGREAYNEQFF
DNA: TGTGCCACCAGAGGTCGGGAGGCCTACAATGAGCAGTTCTTC

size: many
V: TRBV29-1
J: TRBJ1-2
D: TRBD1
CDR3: CSVAQGQNYGYTF
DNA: TGCAGCGTGGCACAGGGACAGAACTATGGCTACACCTTC

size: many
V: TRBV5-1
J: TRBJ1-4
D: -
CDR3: CASSLETGREKLFF
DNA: TGCGCCAGCAGCTTGGAGACCGGACGGGAAAAACTGTTTTTT

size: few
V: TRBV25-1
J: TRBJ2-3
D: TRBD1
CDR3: CASSQGAGSDTQYF
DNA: TGTGCCAGCAGTCAGGGGGCAGGATCAGATACGCAGTATTTT

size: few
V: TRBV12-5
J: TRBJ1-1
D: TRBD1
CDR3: CASGPGVGQSGMNTEAFF
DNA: TGTGCTAGTGGTCCCGGAGTGGGACAGTCGGGGATGAACACTGAAGCTTTCTTT

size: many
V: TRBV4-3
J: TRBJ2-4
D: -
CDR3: CASSQAGEDRVASAKNIQYF
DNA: TGCGCCAGCAGCCAAGCGGGAGAAGACAGGGTAGCATCTGCCAAAAACATTCAGTACTTC

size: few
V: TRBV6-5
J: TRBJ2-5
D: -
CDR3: CASSYRTGVRETQYF
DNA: TGTGCCAGCAGTTACCGTACGGGAGTGCGGGAGACCCAGTACTTC

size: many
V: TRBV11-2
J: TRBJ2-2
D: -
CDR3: CASSFGELFF
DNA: TGTGCCAGCAGTTTCGGGGAGCTGTTTTTT

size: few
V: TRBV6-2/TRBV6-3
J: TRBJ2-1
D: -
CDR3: CASSYSGRYFF
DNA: TGTGCCAGCAGTTACTCAGGACGTTACTTCTTC

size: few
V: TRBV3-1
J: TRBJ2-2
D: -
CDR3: CASSPLGGPDTGELFF
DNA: TGTGCCAGCAGCCCCCTGGGGGGGCCCGACACCGGGGAGCTGTTTTTT

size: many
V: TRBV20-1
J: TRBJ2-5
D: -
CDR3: CRTPWGETQYF
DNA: TGCCGAACCCCGTGGGGGGAGACCCAGTACTTC

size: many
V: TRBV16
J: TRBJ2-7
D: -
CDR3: CASSQLVTPYEQYF
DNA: TGTGCCAGCAGCCAATTAGTCACCCCCTACGAGCAGTACTTC

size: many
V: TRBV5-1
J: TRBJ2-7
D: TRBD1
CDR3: CASSLVLDRAGVQYF
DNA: TGCGCCAGCAGCTTGGTACTCGACAGGGCTGGGGTGCAGTACTTC

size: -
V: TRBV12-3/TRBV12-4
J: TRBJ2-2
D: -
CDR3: CASRAGTPIRTGELFF
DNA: TGTGCCAGCAGAGCCGGGACACCAATACGGACCGGGGAGCTGTTTTTT

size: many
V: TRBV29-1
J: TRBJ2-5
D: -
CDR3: CSGLQGLQETQYF
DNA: TGCAGCGGGCTACAGGGACTTCAAGAGACCCAGTACTTC